This TCR beta chain appears in the sequencing data of a study of cytotoxic CD8 clonotypes in ibrutinib-treated CLL. Study information: IGHV unmutated fewer than 18; relapsed/refractory 10 to 11; treatment-naive over 14. Following treatment for a median roughly twelve months, range 6 to 36, response samples were then taken. Overall study findings and caveats: Progressing patients had sampling times that differed from those of sustained-remission patients. Shared public clonotypes were rare, and on treatment they either got smaller or stayed the same.

The CDR3 covers 20 residues. Trimming took 0 bases from V and 0 from J; bases not matched to a gene: 13. CDR1 and CDR2 from the germline V gene are LGHNT and FRNRAP. Remarks on this clone: Its antigen remains unknown.

Generated by immunoSEQ multiplex PCR, the TCRdb table keeps only in-frame clones and is missing some. The sample shows fewer than 400,000 clones, over 60% of them seen only once. The sequencing used PBMCs, collected after 36 months of ibrutinib treatment. This sequence joins TRBV12-5 and TRBJ2-1, with 8 bases aligning to TRBD2. The receptor was derived from a human donor with chronic lymphocytic leukemia. The CDR3 bases are TGTGCTAGTGGTTTGGTATCCAAAAGGTTGAGCGGGAGCTCCTACAATGAGCAGTTCTTC. Residues: CASGLVSKRLSGSSYNEQFF.